This TCR beta chain appears in the sequencing data of a study of T-cell memory formation after mild COVID-19. Each CDR3 protein gets one entry after TCRdb re-called the 5' RACE reads with MiXCR. In the table there are about 420,000 distinct CDR3 sequences, about 22% of which are singletons. The CDR3 has 16 amino acids. The V gene end was trimmed by 6 bases and the J gene end by 2 bases; junction bases not matched to a gene: 11. Study findings and constraints: Mostly located in CM and EM were contracting CD4+ clones, with contracting CD8+ clones located in EMRA.

A remark on this clonotype: Its antigen is not known.

This rearrangement joins TRBV12-3 or TRBV12-4 to TRBJ2-3, with 7 bases identical to TRBD2. The TCR was taken from an adult woman who had mild COVID-19 (a few samples of this study predate the infection). Cell type and time point are not known. The sample was PBMCs or a T cell subset sorted from them (not recorded which). The CDR3 coding sequence is TGTGCCAGCAGCTTGGCTGGTCTAGCGGCCACAGATACGCAGTATTTT. As protein: CASSLAGLAATDTQYF.